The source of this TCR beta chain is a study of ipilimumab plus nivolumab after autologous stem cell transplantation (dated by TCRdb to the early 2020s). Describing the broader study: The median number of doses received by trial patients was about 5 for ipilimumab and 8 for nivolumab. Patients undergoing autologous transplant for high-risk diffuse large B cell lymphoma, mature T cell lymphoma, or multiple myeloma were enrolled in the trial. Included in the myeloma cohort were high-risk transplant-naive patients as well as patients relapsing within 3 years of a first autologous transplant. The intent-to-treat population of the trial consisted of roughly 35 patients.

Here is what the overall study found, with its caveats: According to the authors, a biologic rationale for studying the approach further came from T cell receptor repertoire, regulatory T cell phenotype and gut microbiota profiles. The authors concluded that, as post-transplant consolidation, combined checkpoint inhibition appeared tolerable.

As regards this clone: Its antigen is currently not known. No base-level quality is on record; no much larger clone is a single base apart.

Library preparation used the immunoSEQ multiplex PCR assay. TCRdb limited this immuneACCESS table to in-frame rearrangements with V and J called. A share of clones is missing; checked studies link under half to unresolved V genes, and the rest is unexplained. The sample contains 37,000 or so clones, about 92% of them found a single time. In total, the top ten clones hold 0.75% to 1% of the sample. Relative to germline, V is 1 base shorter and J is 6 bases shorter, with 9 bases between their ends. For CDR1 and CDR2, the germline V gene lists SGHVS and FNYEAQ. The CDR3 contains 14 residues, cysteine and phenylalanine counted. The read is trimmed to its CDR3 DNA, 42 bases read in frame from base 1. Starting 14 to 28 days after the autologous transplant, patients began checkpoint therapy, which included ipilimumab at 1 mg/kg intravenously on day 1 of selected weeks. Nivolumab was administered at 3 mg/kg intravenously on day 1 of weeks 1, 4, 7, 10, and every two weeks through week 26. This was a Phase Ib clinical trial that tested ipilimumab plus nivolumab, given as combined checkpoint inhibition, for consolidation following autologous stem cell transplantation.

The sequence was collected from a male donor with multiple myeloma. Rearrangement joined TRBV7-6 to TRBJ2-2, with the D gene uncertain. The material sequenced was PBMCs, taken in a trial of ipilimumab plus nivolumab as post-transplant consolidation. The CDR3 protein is CASSLEGRPGELFF. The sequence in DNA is TGTGCCAGCAGCTTAGAAGGTCGTCCCGGGGAGCTGTTTTTT.